Shown below are 11 T cell receptor beta chains from a single sample sequenced in a study of beta chain features in type 1 diabetes listed by TCRdb under 2018. Receptor libraries were prepared by the immunoSEQ multiplex PCR assay. The entire amount of isolated RNA was reverse transcribed using the High Capacity cDNA Reverse Transcription Kit, so the sequenced TCRB transcripts were expressed ones. The clones in this table, taken by TCRdb from immuneACCESS, are in-frame only. Not every clone is retained; where verified, under half of the shortfall comes from an unresolved V gene, and the cause of the rest is unknown. Within this sample are 200,000 to 300,000 clones, with about 14% of them counted one time only. The biggest ten clones account for more than 0.02% of the sample. The sample consisted of naive CD4+ T cells from blood. The cell subset or site label corresponds to: true naive CD4+ T cells. The receptors come from a woman in her thirties or forties in good health.

A few counts support this clone. The rearrangement uses TRBV2 and TRBJ1-1; D is undetermined. Germline-derived CDR1 and CDR2 are SNHLY and FYNNEI. V lost 8 bases to trimming and J lost 3 bases, with 10 bases between them. The CDR3 runs 12 residues. The CDR3 loop reads CASGRRDTEAFF. The CDR3 nucleotides read TGTGCCAGCGGACGGCGGGACACTGAAGCTTTCTTT.

A few counts support this clone. The CDR3: CASSLEQGLPGANVLTF. In DNA form, the CDR3 reads TGCGCCAGCAGCTTGGAACAGGGGCTGCCTGGGGCCAACGTCCTGACTTTC. The chain uses TRBV5-1 and TRBJ2-6; 7 bases match TRBD1. J gave up 2 bases and V 0 bases, and 5 bases lay outside the gene matches. In germline, CDR1 is SGHRS, CDR2 YFSETQ. This CDR3 contains 17 residues.

The CDR3, as DNA: TGTGCCAGCAGCTTTCAGGGGGGTGGGAACACCATATATTTT. Translating gives CASSFQGGGNTIYF. The V call is TRBV7-2, the J call TRBJ1-3; TRBD1 matches at 7 bases. Germline CDR1 SGHTA, CDR2 FQGNSA. This CDR3 region has 14 residues. V shed 3 bases and J 7 bases; nucleotides not matched to a gene: 6. Supplemented by reference TRBV7-2 and TRBJ1-3, the full variable domain reads GAGVSQSPSNKVTEKGKDVELRCDPISGHTALYWYRQSLGQGLEFLIYFQGNSAPDKSGLPSDRFSAERTGGSVSTLTIQRTQQEDSAVYLCASSFQGGGNTIYFGEGSWLTVV.

The rearrangement links TRBV4-2 to TRBJ2-3, with D maybe TRBD2 (5 bases). Germline V lookup: CDR1 LGHNA, CDR2 YNFKEQ. CDR3 length: 13 residues. Trimming pared 2 bases from V and 4 bases from J, leaving 7 bases between. CDR3 sequence reads: CASSQRGSDTQYF. The CDR3 DNA reads TGTGCCAGCAGCCAAAGAGGGTCAGATACGCAGTATTTT.

This clone was picked up a small number of times. This chain connects TRBV28 to TRBJ2-7, with 7 bases lining up with TRBD1. The V segment lost 5 bases and the J segment 6 bases; nucleotides outside the gene matches: 16. Germline V gives CDR1 MDHEN, CDR2 SYDVKM. This CDR3 contains 16 residues. The CDR3 region is CASSMTGNLPLREQYF. The CDR3 region has the DNA TGTGCCAGCAGTATGACAGGGAACTTACCCCTGCGCGAGCAGTACTTC.

The V gene is TRBV7-8, the J gene TRBJ1-5; 10 bases line up with TRBD1. The V and J ends lost 6 bases and 4 bases, in that order; junction bases with no gene match: 6. Germline loops: CDR1 SGHVS, CDR2 FQNEAQ. This CDR3 spans 15 amino acids. CDR3 sequence (DNA): TGTGCCAGCAGACAAGACAGGGGGCTGAATCAGCCCCAGCATTTT. This gives the protein CASRQDRGLNQPQHF. Full variable domain (outside the CDR3, taken from reference TRBV7-8 and TRBJ1-5): GAGVSQSPRYKVAKRGQDVALRCDPISGHVSLFWYQQALGQGPEFLTYFQNEAQLDKSGLPSDRFFAERPEGSVSTLKIQRTQQEDSAVYLCASRQDRGLNQPQHFGDGTRLSIL.

This clone was seen a handful of times. The rearrangement uses TRBV25-1 and TRBJ1-1; D unclear. CDR3 length: 11 amino acids. Germline assignment: CDR1 MGHDK and CDR2 SYGVNS. The V and J ends lost 6 bases and 4 bases respectively, with 6 bases between them. CDR3 sequence: CASSEFTEAFF. CDR3 nucleotide sequence: TGTGCCAGCAGCGAGTTCACTGAAGCTTTCTTT.

The table lists this clone with a few counts. J is TRBJ1-5 and V is TRBV5-1; 8 bases map to TRBD1. Losses at the gene ends were 3 bases for V and 6 bases for J; bases not matched to a gene: 2. Looked up from germline, CDR1 is SGHRS and CDR2 is YFSETQ. CDR3 length equals 13 residues. The CDR3 nucleotides read TGCGCCAGCAGCTCAGGGGGCGGTCAGCCCCAGCATTTT. This translates into CASSSGGGQPQHF.

This clone was observed a few times. V is TRBV5-1 and J is TRBJ1-1, with D hard to call. The V gene lost 2 bases and the J gene lost 3 bases, with 11 bases spanning the gap. Germline loops: CDR1 SGHRS, CDR2 YFSETQ. The CDR3 totals 14 residues. CDR3 protein: CASSFRGWDTEAFF. The DNA of the CDR3 is TGCGCCAGCAGCTTTCGGGGATGGGACACTGAAGCTTTCTTT. Variable domain in full (rest from reference TRBV5-1 and TRBJ1-1): KAGVTQTPRYLIKTRGQQVTLSCSPISGHRSVSWYQQTPGQGLQFLFEYFSETQRNKGNFPGRFSGRQFSNSRSEMNVSTLELGDSALYLCASSFRGWDTEAFFGQGTRLTVV.

This clone turned up a few times. V gene TRBV5-4 combines with J gene TRBJ2-7, with TRBD1 matching 9 bases. Germline V gives CDR1 SGHNT, CDR2 YYREEE (reference sequence). The CDR3 runs to 16 residues. V lost 4 bases, J lost 3 bases, and 11 bases stayed unmatched. The CDR3 loop reads CASSPLRDRGIYEQYF. CDR3 sequence (DNA): TGTGCCAGCAGCCCGCTCCGTGACAGGGGGATCTACGAGCAGTACTTC. Complete variable domain (other parts from reference TRBV5-4 and TRBJ2-7): ETGVTQSPTHLIKTRGQQVTLRCSSQSGHNTVSWYQQALGQGPQFIFQYYREEENGRGNFPPRFSGLQFPNYSSELNVNALELDDSALYLCASSPLRDRGIYEQYFGPGTRLTVT.

A few counts support this clone. The J gene is TRBJ2-5, the V gene TRBV2; D is ambiguous. Trimming cost V 2 bases and J 4 bases, with 5 bases left between them. The length of the CDR3 is 12 residues. Germline V gene data show CDR1 as SNHLY and CDR2 as FYNNEI. As DNA, the CDR3 is TGTGCCAGCAGTGAAACGCGAGAGACCCAGTACTTC. Translating gives CASSETRETQYF.